This TCR beta chain derives from a study of metastatic and nonmetastatic thyroid tumors. On the study more broadly: Comparison of repertoires was carried out across blood and tumor or nodule tissue from malignant and benign thyroid patients.

General study results and limits: A significant increase in TCR beta diversity was reportedly seen in malignant thyroid tumors relative to benign nodules, in blood and tumor.

Authors' analysis steps: Building a distant-metastasis classifier for papillary thyroid cancer drew on CDR3 differences across clinicopathological groups. TCRdb reassembled clones from the PCR reads with MiXCR. For this entry, the V and J calls and clone size follow TCRdb and not the study's own pipeline. The table shows around 7,500 clones, with less than 45% occurring only once. The CDR3 is 14 amino acids. Germline assignment: CDR1 WSHSY and CDR2 SAAADI. With V trimmed by 6 bases and J by 2 bases, 5 bases remained unmatched. Each patient came to thyroid surgery without any prior treatment (of any kind). This clone was found a few times. Its antigen is undetermined.

The source is a female donor with papillary thyroid cancer or a benign thyroid nodule (not recorded which). Some clones in this sample may be carry-over from other donors' samples. The gene calls are TRBV10-2 and TRBJ2-3; 7 bases fit TRBD2. The sequenced sample consisted of tumor tissue. The CDR3 is CASRRDYNTDTQYF. The CDR3 DNA sequence: TGCGCCAGCAGACGGGACTATAACACAGATACGCAGTATTTT.